This note documents a single T cell receptor (beta chain) sequence. Its matching antigen is unknown. This specimen belongs to a study of T cell responses to AZD1222 COVID-19 vaccine. For the study at large: Pooled samples include second doses given at about 4 or 12 weeks. Study results and caveats: Donors skewed white British and female; clonal diversity was possibly underestimated.

Some clones are missing from TCRdb's copy, which holds only in-frame ones; the method was immunoSEQ multiplex PCR. The sample yields more than 150,000 clones, approximately 90% seen once. V lost 2 bases, J lost 5 bases, and 12 bases lay in between. The CDR3 length is 14 residues. Germline lookup yields CDR1 SGHTA and CDR2 FQGNSA. The sequence came from an adult in good health. Sequenced here: peripheral blood, sampled on day 0 of AZD1222 vaccination. The chain is built from TRBV7-2 and TRBJ1-2, with D maybe TRBD1 (5 bases). The CDR3 DNA is TGTGCCAGCAGCTTACCAACGGGGCGATATGGCTACACCTTC. Its protein is CASSLPTGRYGYTF.